The clone carrying this T cell receptor beta chain has just a few counts. Its antigen is undetermined. Germline-derived CDR1 and CDR2 are SEHNR and FQNEAQ (reference sequence). With 8 bases removed from V and 5 bases from J, the gap between germline ends came to 18 bases. This CDR3 is 14 amino acids long. This sample is drawn from a study of T-cell memory formation after mild COVID-19. Study-wide findings and caveats: Day 15 to 85 contracting clones showed balanced CD4/CD8; day 15 to 37 expanders favored CD4+. Mostly located in CM and EM were contracting CD4+ clones, with contracting CD8+ clones located in EMRA.

Constant-segment primers and 5'RACE yielded cDNA libraries for TCR alpha and TCR beta, each carrying sample barcodes and UMIs. TCRdb processed the 5' RACE reads anew with MiXCR; each CDR3 protein has one entry. This sample has about 350,000 distinct CDR3 sequences, with around a fifth found just once. The receptor was derived from a man between 18 and 35 years old who had mild COVID-19 (a few samples of this study predate the infection). Cell type and time point are not known. This chain uses TRBV7-9 with TRBJ2-5; no clear D. Sequenced sample: PBMCs or a T cell subset sorted from them (not recorded which). The CDR3 protein is CASESSWGSETQYF. The CDR3 region has the DNA TGTGCCAGCGAATCCTCCTGGGGATCGGAGACCCAGTACTTC.